Below, 10 T cell receptor beta chains from the same sample are listed, as sequenced in a study of lymphopenia after photon versus proton radiotherapy. Generated by immunoSEQ multiplex PCR, the TCRdb table keeps only in-frame clones and is missing some. The sample holds 37,000 or so clones, 85% seen once. The specimen comprised peripheral blood, sampled from a patient treated with photon-based radiotherapy. These receptor sequences come from a man aged 45 to 65 with gastric cancer.

J is TRBJ1-2 and V is TRBV5-6, with TRBD1 identical over 12 bases. This CDR3 has 15 residues. V lost 3 bases to trimming and J lost 8 bases; unmatched junction nucleotides: 8. Germline CDR1 SGHDT, CDR2 YYEEEE. CDR3 amino acids: CASSSPGQGARGYTF. CDR3 nucleotide sequence: TGTGCCAGCAGCTCGCCGGGACAGGGGGCGCGGGGCTACACCTTC. Full variable domain (outside the CDR3, taken from reference TRBV5-6 and TRBJ1-2): DAGVTQSPTHLIKTRGQQVTLRCSPKSGHDTVSWYQQALGQGPQFIFQYYEEEERQRGNFPDRFSGHQFPNYSSELNVNALLLGDSALYLCASSSPGQGARGYTFGSGTRLTVV.

The J gene is TRBJ1-4, the V gene TRBV7-9; D gene uncertain. This CDR3 region has 15 residues. From germline, CDR1 is SEHNR and CDR2 FQNEAQ (reference sequence). V was cut by 0 bases and J by 0 bases, with 5 bases left in between. CDR3 region: CASSLAGTTNEKLFF. CDR3 nucleotides: TGTGCCAGCAGCTTAGCGGGGACAACTAATGAAAAACTGTTTTTT.

This sequence joins TRBV12-5 and TRBJ2-5, with 12 nucleotides matching TRBD2. Unmatched junction bases numbered 1, after V lost 1 base and J lost 4 bases. CDR3 length equals 15 residues. Germline V gene data show CDR1 as LGHNT and CDR2 as FRNRAP. CDR3 in amino acids: CASGLEGLAGETQYF. In DNA form, the CDR3 reads TGTGCTAGTGGTTTGGAGGGACTAGCGGGAGAGACCCAGTACTTC.

This clone showed up just once. V gene TRBV10-3 combines with J gene TRBJ2-3; 7 nucleotides align to TRBD1. Trimming cost V 6 bases and J 0 bases; bases outside gene matches: 9. Germline CDR1 ENHRY, CDR2 SYGVKD. The CDR3 runs to 16 residues. This CDR3 reads CAIRVPGQPSTDTQYF. The CDR3 DNA reads as TGTGCCATCAGAGTTCCGGGACAGCCTAGCACAGATACGCAGTATTTT.

The chain employs TRBV6-1 and TRBJ1-1; D possibly corresponds to TRBD1 (6 bases). CDR3 length equals 14 residues. Germline loops: CDR1 MNHNS, CDR2 SASEGT. Between the trimmed V and J ends, which lost 5 bases and 0 bases, there was a span of 10 bases. The chain's CDR3 is CASSWGAVNTEAFF. The CDR3 DNA reads TGTGCCAGCAGTTGGGGGGCCGTGAACACTGAAGCTTTCTTT.

The V call is TRBV7-6, the J call TRBJ2-2, with 7 nucleotides matching TRBD2. The CDR3 length is 16 residues. Germline CDR1 and CDR2: SGHVS and FNYEAQ. V dropped 1 base and J dropped 6; count of bases not matched to a gene: 8. CDR3 DNA sequence: TGTGCCAGCAGCTTAGTGCCCGGACTAGGCCCCGGGGAGCTGTTTTTT. Residues: CASSLVPGLGPGELFF.

This clone appeared a few times. V usage is TRBV6-6 and J usage is TRBJ2-1; D is unresolved. Per germline, CDR1 MNHNY and CDR2 SVGAGI (reference sequence). Deletions cut 0 bases from V and 3 bases from J, with 6 bases between. CDR3 length: 14 residues. The CDR3 region is CASSYSYSYNEQFF. CDR3 nucleotides: TGTGCCAGCAGTTACTCTTACAGCTACAATGAGCAGTTCTTC.

The chain links TRBV2 to TRBJ1-6; TRBD1 matches at 10 bases. The junction had 4 bases not matched to a gene; V was cut back by 8 bases and J by 9 bases. This CDR3 is 13 amino acids long. The germline CDR1 and CDR2 sequences are SNHLY and FYNNEI. The CDR3 DNA reads TGTGCCAGCCGGACAGGGGGAAGTTCACCCCTCCACTTT. This sequence encodes CASRTGGSSPLHF.

The chain joins TRBV11-2 to TRBJ2-7; D not resolved. The CDR3 extends over 12 amino acids. Germline lookup yields CDR1 SGHAT and CDR2 FQNNGV. Trimming cost V 1 base and J 7 bases, with 8 bases left between them. In DNA, the CDR3 is TGTGCCAGCAGCTTAGGACTGTGGGAGCAGTACTTC. This encodes CASSLGLWEQYF.

This chain joins TRBV2 and TRBJ2-5, with 8 positions matching TRBD1. Germline trimming cut 6 bases from V and 5 bases from J; bases unmatched to any gene: 8. The CDR3 extends over 14 amino acids. Germline values: CDR1 SNHLY, CDR2 FYNNEI. The CDR3 region has the DNA TGTGCCAGCAGCAGACAGGGGAACGGGGAGACCCAGTACTTC. It encodes CASSRQGNGETQYF.